The clone carrying this TCR beta chain was seen a handful of times. The data stem from a study of shared clonotypes between healthy human individuals. Study-level information: Three CD4 naive, three CD4 memory, two CD8 naive and one CD8 memory plate were used per donor.

The repertoire was sequenced with immunoSEQ multiplex PCR; TCRdb's copy has only in-frame clones and lacks some. The data contain millions of clones, approximately 94% of them singletons. Naivety among CD8 cells was defined by CD45RO negativity and positive CCR7 selection, thereby excluding terminally differentiated effector memory CD45RA+ cells. This CDR3 has 13 amino acids. Looked up from germline, CDR1 is SGHDT and CDR2 is YYEEEE. Trimming took off 2 bases at V and 5 bases at J, with 11 bases between the two ends. This clonotype originated in a man aged 18 to 30 in good health. Some clones in this sample may be carry-over from other donors' samples. The source material was naive CD8+ T cells from PBMCs. V gene TRBV5-6 combines with J gene TRBJ2-7, with unresolved D. The CDR3 protein is CASSLDTLDEQYF. CDR3 coding DNA: TGTGCCAGCAGCTTAGATACCCTGGACGAGCAGTACTTC.